This T cell receptor beta chain was obtained from a study of CD8 T cells in ankylosing spondylitis. Study-level findings and limits: Matched ankylosing spondylitis synovial fluid reportedly showed significant enrichment of disease-linked clones. Some motif variants had been reported before (in reactive arthritis synovial fluid and blood).

Preparation of TCR beta libraries was done by quantitative 5'-RACE with molecular barcodes. One entry per CDR3 protein results from TCRdb running MiXCR on the 5' RACE reads. Of 300,000 to 350,000 distinct CDR3 sequences in the sample, roughly 20% are singletons; the top ten hold around 3.2%. A note on this clonotype: Its target is unknown.

Germline V gene data show CDR1 as KGHSH and CDR2 as LQKENI. The CDR3 covers 15 residues. V dropped 3 bases and J dropped 0 bases, with 9 bases sitting between them. The receptor was isolated from a female donor with ankylosing spondylitis or in good health (not recorded which). Sequenced sample: blood, either unsorted or a sorted T cell fraction (not recorded which). The chain has TRBV18 and TRBJ1-3, with no clear D. Here the CDR3 reads CASSPLPISGNTIYF. The CDR3 DNA reads as TGTGCCAGCTCACCTCTACCCATCTCTGGAAACACCATATATTTT. Looking up the rest from reference TRBV18 and TRBJ1-3 gives the full variable domain: NAGVMQNPRHLVRRRGQEARLRCSPMKGHSHVYWYRQLPEEGLKFMVYLQKENIIDESGMPKERFSAEFPKEGPSILRIQQVVRGDSAAYFCASSPLPISGNTIYFGEGSWLTVV.